This T cell receptor beta chain emerged from a study of blood T cell repertoires in COVID-19. Study-level background: COVID-19 samples, acute and convalescent, were from the United States, Italy and Spain. PBMCs, B-cell-depleted T cells, or T cells provided the cDNA or gDNA that made up the material.

The CDR3 sequence is 14 residues long. The V gene end was trimmed by 6 bases and the J gene end by 5 bases; junction bases not matched to a gene: 7. Germline V lookup: CDR1 MDHEN, CDR2 SYDVKM. In the original analysis: It was from reference gene primer amplification that nucleated cell counts were estimated. Produced via immunoSEQ multiplex PCR; TCRdb's table is partial and in-frame only. Clonal size and the V and J genes are those of that table, whereas D and trimming came from the DNA. The table includes approximately 88,000 clones, about four fifths detected once. This clonotype originated in a woman at least 80 years old with active or convalescent COVID-19. J is TRBJ2-7 and V is TRBV28; 10 bases line up with TRBD1. Sequenced input: peripheral blood. The CDR3 coding sequence is TGTGCCAGCAGCCCCGGGACAGGGGACGACGAGCAGTACTTC. As protein: CASSPGTGDDEQYF. The full variable domain, its missing parts supplied by reference TRBV28 and TRBJ2-7, is DVKVTQSSRYLVKRTGEKVFLECVQDMDHENMFWYRQDPGLGLRLIYFSYDVKMKEKGDIPEGYSVSREKKERFSLILESASTNQTSMYLCASSPGTGDDEQYFGPGTRLTVT.